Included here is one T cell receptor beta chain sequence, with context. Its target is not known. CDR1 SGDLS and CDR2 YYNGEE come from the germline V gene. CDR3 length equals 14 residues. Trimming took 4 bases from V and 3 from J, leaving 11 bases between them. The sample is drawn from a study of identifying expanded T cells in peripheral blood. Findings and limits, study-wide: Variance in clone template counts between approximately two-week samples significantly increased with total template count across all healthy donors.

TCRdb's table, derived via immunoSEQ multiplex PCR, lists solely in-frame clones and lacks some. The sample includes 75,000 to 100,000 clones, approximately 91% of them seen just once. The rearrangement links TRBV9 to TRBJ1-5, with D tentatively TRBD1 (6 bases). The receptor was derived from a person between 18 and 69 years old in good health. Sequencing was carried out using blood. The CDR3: CASSRGSINQPQHF. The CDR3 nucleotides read TGTGCCAGCAGCAGGGGGAGTATCAATCAGCCCCAGCATTTT.